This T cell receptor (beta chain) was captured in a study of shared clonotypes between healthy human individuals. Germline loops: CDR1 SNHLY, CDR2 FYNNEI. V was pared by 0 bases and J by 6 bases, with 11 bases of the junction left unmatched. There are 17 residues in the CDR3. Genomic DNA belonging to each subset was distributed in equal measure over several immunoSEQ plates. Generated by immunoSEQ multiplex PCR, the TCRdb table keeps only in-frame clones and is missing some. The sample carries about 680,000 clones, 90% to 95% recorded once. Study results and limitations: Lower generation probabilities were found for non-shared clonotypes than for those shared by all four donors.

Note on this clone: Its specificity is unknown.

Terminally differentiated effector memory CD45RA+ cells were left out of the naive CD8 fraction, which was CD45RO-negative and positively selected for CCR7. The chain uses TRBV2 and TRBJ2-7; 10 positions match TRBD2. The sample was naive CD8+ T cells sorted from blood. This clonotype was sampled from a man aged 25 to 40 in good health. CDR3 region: CASSEAPVLAGGSEQYF. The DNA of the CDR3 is TGTGCCAGCAGTGAAGCGCCCGTATTAGCGGGAGGCAGCGAGCAGTACTTC.